The clone carrying this T cell receptor beta chain has just one count. One end of the junction varies from germline; a read error may be responsible. The sample originates from a study of blood T cell repertoires in COVID-19. Study as a whole: Researchers got acute and convalescent COVID-19 samples from the United States, Italy and Spain. T cells, B-cell-depleted T cells, or PBMCs supplied cDNA or gDNA.

The CDR3 extends over 16 amino acids. CDR1 and CDR2 (germline): SNHLY, FYNNEI. This table comes from immunoSEQ multiplex PCR, and its TCRdb copy is limited to in-frame clones, with some not included. There are over 250,000 clones in the sample; approximately 85% occur only once, and approximately 11% lies in the top ten. Sequenced sample: peripheral blood. This chain links TRBV2 with TRBJ2-2, with 8 nucleotides matching TRBD1. This clonotype was sampled from a woman between 70 and 85 years old with acute or convalescent COVID-19. CDR3 sequence reads: CASSEANRGTYRGAVF. The DNA for the CDR3 is TGTGCCAGCAGTGAAGCCAACAGGGGGACGTACCGGGGAGCTGTTTTT.